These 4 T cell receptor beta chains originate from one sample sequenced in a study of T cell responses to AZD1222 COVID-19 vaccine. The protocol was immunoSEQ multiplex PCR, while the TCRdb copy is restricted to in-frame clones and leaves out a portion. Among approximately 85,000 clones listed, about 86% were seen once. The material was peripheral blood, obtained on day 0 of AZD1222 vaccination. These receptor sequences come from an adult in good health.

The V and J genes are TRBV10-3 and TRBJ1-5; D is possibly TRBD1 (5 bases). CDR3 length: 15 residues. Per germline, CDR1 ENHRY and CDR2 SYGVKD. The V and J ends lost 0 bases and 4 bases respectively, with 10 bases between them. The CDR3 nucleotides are TGTGCCATCAGTGAGTCGGCAGGGCTAAATCAGCCCCAGCATTTT. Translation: CAISESAGLNQPQHF.

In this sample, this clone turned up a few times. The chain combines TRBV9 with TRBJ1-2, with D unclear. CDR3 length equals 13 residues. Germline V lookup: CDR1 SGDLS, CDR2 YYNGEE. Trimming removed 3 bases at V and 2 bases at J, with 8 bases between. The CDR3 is CASSADGNYGYTF. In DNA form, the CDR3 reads TGTGCCAGCAGCGCGGACGGAAACTATGGCTACACCTTC.

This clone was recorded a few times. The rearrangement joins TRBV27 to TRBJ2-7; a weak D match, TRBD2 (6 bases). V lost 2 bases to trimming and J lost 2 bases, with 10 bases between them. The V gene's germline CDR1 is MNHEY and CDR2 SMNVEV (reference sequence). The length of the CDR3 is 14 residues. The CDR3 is CASSLGRHPYEQYF. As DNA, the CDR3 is TGTGCCAGCAGTTTAGGGAGGCATCCCTACGAGCAGTACTTC.

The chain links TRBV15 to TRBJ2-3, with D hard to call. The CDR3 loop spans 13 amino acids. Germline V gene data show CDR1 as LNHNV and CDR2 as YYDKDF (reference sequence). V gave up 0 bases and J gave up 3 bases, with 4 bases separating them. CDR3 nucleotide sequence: TGTGCCACCAGCAGAGATAGGACAGATACGCAGTATTTT. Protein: CATSRDRTDTQYF.